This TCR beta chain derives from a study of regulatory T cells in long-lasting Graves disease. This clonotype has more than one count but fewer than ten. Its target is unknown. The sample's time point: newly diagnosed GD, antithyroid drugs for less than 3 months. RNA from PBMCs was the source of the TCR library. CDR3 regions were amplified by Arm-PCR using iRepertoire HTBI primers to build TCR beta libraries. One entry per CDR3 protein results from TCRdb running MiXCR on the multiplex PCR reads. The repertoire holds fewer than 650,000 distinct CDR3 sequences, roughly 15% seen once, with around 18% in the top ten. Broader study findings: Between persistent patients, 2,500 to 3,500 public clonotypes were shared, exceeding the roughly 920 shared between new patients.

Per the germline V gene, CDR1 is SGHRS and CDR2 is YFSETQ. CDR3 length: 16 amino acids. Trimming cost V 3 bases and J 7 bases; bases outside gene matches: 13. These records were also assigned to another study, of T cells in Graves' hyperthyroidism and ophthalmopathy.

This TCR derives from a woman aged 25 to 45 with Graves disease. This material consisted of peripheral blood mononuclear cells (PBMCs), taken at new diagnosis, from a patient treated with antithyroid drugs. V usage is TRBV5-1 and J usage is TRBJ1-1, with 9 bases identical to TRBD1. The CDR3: CASSSSGTGRPIEAFF. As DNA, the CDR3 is TGCGCCAGCAGCTCATCCGGGACAGGGCGCCCTATTGAAGCTTTCTTT.